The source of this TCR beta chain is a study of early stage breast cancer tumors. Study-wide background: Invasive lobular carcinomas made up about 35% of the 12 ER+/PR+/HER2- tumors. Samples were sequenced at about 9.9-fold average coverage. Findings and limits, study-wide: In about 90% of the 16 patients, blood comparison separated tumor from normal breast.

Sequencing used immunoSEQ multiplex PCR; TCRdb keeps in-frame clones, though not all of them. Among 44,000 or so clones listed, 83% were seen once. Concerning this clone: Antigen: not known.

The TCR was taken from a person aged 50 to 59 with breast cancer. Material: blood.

CDR3 sequence: CASSFVSGDPYNEQFF. Written as DNA, the CDR3 is TGTGCCAGCAGCTTCGTCAGCGGGGACCCGTACAATGAGCAGTTCTTC. V is TRBV7-2 and J is TRBJ2-1; 7 bases agree with TRBD2. The CDR3 extends over 16 amino acids. J gave up 4 bases and V 3 bases, and 9 bases lay outside the gene matches. CDR1 SGHTA and CDR2 FQGNSA come from the germline V gene.